This T cell receptor beta chain is from a study of T cell repertoires in cytomegalovirus infection. Across the whole study: Selected CMV epitopes included recently identified HLA-C-restricted ones as well as well-studied HLA-B-restricted ones. In public TCR beta signatures, there were indications of both CMV infection and matching HLA type.

A single record per CDR3 protein comes from TCRdb applying MiXCR to the reads. The table includes 800,000 to 950,000 distinct CDR3 sequences, less than 35% detected once. Looked up from germline, CDR1 is SGHNT and CDR2 is YYREEE (reference sequence). The CDR3 loop spans 18 amino acids. With V trimmed by 1 base and J by 2 bases, 13 bases remained unmatched. This clonotype was found a few times. No antigen is known for it. General observations from the study: HLA-C-restricted CMV clonotypes gave the most frequent clonotype in two of eight donors. Identification of carriers of CMV plus the relevant HLA was achieved through cumulative public TCR beta family frequency.

This specimen was cultured CD8+ T cells from PBMCs, taken from culture after CMV antigen stimulation. This rearrangement joins TRBV5-4 to TRBJ2-3; 7 bases fit TRBD2. This sequence was found in a human donor in good health (CMV status not recorded). Some clones in this sample may be carry-over from other donors' samples. The CDR3 DNA is TGTGCCAGCAGCTTGATCGGGGGGTACTCCCTTTACACAGATACGCAGTATTTT. This sequence encodes CASSLIGGYSLYTDTQYF.